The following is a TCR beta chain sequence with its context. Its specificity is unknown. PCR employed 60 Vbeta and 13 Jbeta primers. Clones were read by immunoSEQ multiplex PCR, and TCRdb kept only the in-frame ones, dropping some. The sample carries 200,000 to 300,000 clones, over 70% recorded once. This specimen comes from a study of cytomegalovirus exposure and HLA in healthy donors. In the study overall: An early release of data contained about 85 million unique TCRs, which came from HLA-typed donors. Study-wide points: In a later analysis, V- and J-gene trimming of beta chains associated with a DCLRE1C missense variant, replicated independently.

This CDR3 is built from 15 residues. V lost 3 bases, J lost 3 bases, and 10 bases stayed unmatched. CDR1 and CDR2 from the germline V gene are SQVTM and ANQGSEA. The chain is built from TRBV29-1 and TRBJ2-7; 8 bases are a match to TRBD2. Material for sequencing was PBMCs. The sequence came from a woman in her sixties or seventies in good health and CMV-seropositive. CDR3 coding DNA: TGCAGCGTTGATTTTCGGGCTAGCGGGCACTACGAGCAGTACTTC. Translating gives CSVDFRASGHYEQYF.